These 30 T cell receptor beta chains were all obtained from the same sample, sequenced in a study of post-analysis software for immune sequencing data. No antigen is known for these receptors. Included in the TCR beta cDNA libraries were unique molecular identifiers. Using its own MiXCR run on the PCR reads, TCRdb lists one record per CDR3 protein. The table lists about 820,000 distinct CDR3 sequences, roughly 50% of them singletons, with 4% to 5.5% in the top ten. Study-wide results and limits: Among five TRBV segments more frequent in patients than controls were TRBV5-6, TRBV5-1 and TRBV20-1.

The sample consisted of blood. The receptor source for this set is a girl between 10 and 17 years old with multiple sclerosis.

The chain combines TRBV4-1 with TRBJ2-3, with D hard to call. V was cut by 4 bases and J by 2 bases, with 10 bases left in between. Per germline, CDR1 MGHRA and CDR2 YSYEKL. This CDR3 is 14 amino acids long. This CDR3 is CASSLSSNTDTQYF. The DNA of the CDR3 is TGCGCCAGCAGCCTGTCGTCTAACACAGATACGCAGTATTTT.

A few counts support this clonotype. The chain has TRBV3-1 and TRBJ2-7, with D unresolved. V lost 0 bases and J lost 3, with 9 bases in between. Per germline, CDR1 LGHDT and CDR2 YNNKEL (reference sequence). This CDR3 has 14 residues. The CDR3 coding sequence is TGTGCCAGCAGCCAAGATTCCACCGGCTACGAGCAGTACTTC. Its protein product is CASSQDSTGYEQYF.

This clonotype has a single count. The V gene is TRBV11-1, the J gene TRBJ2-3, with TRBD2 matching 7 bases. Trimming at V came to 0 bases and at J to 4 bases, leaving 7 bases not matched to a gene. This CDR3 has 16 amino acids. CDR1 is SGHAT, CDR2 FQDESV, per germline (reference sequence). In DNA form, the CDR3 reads TGTGCCAGCAGCTTAGCCCTGGGGGAGGGCCCAGATACGCAGTATTTT. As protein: CASSLALGEGPDTQYF.

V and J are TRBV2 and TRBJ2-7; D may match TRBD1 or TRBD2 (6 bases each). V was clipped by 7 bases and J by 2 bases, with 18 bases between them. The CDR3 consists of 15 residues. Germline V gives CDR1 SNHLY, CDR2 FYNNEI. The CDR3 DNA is TGTGCCAGCATGGAGGGTAGTTGGACAGCCTACGAGCAGTACTTC. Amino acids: CASMEGSWTAYEQYF.

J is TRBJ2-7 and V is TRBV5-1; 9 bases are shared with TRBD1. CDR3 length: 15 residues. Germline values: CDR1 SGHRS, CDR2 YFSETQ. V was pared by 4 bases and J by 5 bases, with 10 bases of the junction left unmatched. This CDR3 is CASSPRGQGNNEQYF. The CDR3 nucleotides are TGCGCCAGCAGCCCAAGGGGACAGGGCAACAACGAGCAGTACTTC.

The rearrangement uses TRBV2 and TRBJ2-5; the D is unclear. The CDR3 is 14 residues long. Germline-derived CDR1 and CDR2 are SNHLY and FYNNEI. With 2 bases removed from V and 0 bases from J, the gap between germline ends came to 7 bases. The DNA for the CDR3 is TGTGCCAGCAGTGAAAGGCAGTACCAAGAGACCCAGTACTTC. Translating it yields CASSERQYQETQYF.

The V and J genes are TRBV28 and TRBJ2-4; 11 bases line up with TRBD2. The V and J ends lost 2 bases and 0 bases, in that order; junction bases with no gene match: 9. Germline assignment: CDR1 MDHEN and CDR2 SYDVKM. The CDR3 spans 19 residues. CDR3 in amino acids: CASSLLLAGGTEAKNIQYF. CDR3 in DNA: TGTGCCAGCAGTTTACTGCTAGCGGGAGGTACCGAAGCCAAAAACATTCAGTACTTC.

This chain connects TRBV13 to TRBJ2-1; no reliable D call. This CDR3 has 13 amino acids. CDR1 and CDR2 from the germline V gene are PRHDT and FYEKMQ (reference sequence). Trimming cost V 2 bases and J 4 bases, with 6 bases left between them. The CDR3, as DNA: TGTGCCAGCAGCTTAAGCCATTACAATGAGCAGTTCTTC. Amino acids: CASSLSHYNEQFF.

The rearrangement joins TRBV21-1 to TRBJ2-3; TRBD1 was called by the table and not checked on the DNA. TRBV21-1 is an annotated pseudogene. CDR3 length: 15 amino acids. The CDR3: CASSKGGRGRDTQYF. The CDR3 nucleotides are TGTGCCAGCAGCAAAGGAGGCAGGGGCCGCGATACGCAGTATTTT.

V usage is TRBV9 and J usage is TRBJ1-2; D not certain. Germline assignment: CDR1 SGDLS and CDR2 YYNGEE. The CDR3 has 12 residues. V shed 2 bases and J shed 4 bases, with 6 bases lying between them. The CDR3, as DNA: TGTGCCAGCAGCGTGGGGAGCTATGGCTACACCTTC. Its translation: CASSVGSYGYTF.

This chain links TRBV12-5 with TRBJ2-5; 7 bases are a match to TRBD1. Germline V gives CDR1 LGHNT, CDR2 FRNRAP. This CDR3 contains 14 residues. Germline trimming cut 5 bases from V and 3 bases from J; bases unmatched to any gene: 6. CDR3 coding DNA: TGTGCTAGTGGTCGCCCCGGGACAGAAGAGACCCAGTACTTC. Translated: CASGRPGTEETQYF.

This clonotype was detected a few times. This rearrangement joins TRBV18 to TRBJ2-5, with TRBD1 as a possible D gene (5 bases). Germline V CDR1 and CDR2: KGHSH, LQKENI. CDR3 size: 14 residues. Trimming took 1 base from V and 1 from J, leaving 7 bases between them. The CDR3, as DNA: TGTGCCAGCTCACCACAGGGGCGCCAAGAGACCCAGTACTTC. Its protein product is CASSPQGRQETQYF.

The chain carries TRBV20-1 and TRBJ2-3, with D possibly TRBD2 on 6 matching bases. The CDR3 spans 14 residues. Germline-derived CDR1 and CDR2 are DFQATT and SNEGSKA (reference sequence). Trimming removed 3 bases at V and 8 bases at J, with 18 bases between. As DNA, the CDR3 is TGCAGTGCTAGTGATTCCGGGAGAGGAGGTACGCAGTATTTT. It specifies CSASDSGRGGTQYF.

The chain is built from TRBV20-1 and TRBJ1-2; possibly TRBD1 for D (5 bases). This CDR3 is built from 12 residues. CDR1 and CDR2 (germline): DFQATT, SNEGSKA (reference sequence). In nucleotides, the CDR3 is TGCAGGGCGGGCAGGGAGGACTATGGCTACACCTTC. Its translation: CRAGREDYGYTF.

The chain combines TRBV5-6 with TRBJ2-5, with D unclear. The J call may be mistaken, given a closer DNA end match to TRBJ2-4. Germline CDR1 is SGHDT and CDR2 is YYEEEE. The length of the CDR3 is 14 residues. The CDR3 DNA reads TGTGCCAGCAGCTTGTTCTTAGGCAAAAACATTCAGTACTTC. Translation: CASSLFLGKNIQYF.

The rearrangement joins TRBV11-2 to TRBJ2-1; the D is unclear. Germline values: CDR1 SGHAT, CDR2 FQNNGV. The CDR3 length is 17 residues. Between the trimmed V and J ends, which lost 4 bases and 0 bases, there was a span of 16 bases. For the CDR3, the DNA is TGTGCCAGCAGCTCCAAACCAGGCCTCTACTCCTACAATGAGCAGTTCTTC. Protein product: CASSSKPGLYSYNEQFF.

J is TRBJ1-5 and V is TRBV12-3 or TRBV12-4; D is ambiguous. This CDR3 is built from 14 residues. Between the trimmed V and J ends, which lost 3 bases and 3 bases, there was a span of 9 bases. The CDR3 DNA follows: TGTGCCAGCAGTTTCGGGCAGATCAATCAGCCCCAGCATTTT. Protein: CASSFGQINQPQHF.

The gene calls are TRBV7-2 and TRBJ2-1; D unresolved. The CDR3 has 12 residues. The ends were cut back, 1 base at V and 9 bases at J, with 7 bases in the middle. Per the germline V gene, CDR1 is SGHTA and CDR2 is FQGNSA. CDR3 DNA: TGTGCCAGCAGCTTAGAAGGTCGTGAGCAGTTCTTC. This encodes CASSLEGREQFF.

CDR3 DNA sequence: TGCAGTGCTAGAGTTAAGCTAGCGGGAGCCTCCTACGAGCAGTACTTC. It codes for CSARVKLAGASYEQYF. The chain combines TRBV20-1 with TRBJ2-7, with 10 bases aligning to TRBD2. V lost 1 base, J lost 0 bases, and 6 bases stayed unmatched. The CDR3 totals 16 residues. Germline V gene data show CDR1 as DFQATT and CDR2 as SNEGSKA (reference sequence).

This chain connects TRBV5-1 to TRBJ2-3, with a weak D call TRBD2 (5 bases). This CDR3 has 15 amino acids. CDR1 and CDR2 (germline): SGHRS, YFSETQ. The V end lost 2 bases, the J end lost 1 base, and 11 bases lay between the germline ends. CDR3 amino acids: CASSLERPGTDTQYF. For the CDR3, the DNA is TGCGCCAGCAGCTTAGAGCGGCCGGGCACAGATACGCAGTATTTT.

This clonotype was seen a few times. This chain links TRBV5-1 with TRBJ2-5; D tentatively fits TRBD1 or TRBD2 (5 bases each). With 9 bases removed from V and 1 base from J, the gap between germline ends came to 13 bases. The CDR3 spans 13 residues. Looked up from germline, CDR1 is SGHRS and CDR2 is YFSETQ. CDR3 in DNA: TGCGCCACCCGAGGGACCAGCCAAGAGACCCAGTACTTC. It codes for CATRGTSQETQYF.

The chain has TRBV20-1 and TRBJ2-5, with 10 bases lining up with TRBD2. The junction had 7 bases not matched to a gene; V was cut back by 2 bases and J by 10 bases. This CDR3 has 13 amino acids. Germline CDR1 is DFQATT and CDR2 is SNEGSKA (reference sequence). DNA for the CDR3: TGCAGTGCTAGATCCACTAGCGGGATGAACCAGTACTTC. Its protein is CSARSTSGMNQYF.

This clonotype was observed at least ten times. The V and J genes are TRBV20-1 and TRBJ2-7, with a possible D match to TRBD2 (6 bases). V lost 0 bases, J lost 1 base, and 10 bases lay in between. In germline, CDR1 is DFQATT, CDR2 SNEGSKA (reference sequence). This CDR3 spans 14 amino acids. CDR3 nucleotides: TGCAGTGCTAGAGATCTAGCGAATTCCTACGAGCAGTACTTC. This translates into CSARDLANSYEQYF.

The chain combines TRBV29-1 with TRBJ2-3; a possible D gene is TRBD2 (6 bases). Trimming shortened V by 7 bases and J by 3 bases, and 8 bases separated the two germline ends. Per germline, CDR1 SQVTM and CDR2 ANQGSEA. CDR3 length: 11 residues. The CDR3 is CSAEGTDTQYF. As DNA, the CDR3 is TGCAGCGCGGAGGGAACAGATACGCAGTATTTT.

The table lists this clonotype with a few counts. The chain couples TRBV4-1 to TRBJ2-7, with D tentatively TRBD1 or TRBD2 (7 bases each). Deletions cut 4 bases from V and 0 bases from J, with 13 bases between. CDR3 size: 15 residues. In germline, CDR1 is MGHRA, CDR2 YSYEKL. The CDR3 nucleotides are TGCGCCAGCAGCCCTACAGGGGACTACTCCTACGAGCAGTACTTC. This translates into CASSPTGDYSYEQYF.

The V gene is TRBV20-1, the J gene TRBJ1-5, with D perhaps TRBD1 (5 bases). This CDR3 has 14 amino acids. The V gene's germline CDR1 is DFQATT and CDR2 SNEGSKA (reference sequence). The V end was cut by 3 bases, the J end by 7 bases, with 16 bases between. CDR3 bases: TGCAGTGCTAGCCCCCCAGGGACCGGACAGCCCCAGCATTTT. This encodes CSASPPGTGQPQHF.

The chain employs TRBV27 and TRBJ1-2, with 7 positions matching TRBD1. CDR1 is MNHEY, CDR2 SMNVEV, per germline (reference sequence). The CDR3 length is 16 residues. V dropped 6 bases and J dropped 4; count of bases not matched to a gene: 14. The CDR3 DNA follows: TGTGCCAGCAGCAAATCAGGGGGGGGCGCGGGCTATGGCTACACCTTC. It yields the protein CASSKSGGGAGYGYTF.

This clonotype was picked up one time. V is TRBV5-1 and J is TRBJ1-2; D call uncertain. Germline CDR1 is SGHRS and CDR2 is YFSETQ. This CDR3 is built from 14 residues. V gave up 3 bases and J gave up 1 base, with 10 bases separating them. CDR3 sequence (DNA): TGCGCCAGCAGCTCGGATTTGTTTAACTATGGCTACACCTTC. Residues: CASSSDLFNYGYTF.

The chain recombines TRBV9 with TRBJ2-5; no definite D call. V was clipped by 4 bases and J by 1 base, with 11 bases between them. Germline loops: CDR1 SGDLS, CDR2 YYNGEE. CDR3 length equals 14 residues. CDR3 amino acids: CASSRSRTQETQYF. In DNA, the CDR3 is TGTGCCAGCAGCAGATCCCGTACCCAAGAGACCCAGTACTTC.

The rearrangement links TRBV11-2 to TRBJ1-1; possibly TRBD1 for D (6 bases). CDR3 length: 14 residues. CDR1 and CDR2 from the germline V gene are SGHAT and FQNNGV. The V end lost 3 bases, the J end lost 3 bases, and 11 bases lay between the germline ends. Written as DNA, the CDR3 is TGTGCCAGCAGCTTGGGGGGCTGGGACACTGAAGCTTTCTTT. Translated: CASSLGGWDTEAFF. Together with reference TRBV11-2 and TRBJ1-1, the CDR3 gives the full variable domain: EAGVAQSPRYKIIEKRQSVAFWCNPISGHATLYWYQQILGQGPKLLIQFQNNGVVDDSQLPKDRFSAERLKGVDSTLKIQPAKLEDSAVYLCASSLGGWDTEAFFGQGTRLTVV.